The 25 T cell receptor beta chains in this list originate from one sample, sequenced in a study of patients and donors after allogeneic stem cell transplantation (dated by TCRdb to the early 2020s). The library was made by RT-PCR. The instrument was a NextSeq 550. TCRdb reanalyzed the raw reads on its own, using fastp at Q25 for trimming and MiXCR for clone calling, and kept in-frame beta chains. When rows share a CDR3 protein, they turn into one entry using the most common DNA and genes. This sample holds some 880,000 distinct CDR3 sequences; about 20% were observed only once. The ten top clones hold around 6% of the sample. The specimen was blood, either unsorted or a sorted T cell fraction (not recorded which). Receptors were obtained from a human donor who was either an allogeneic HSCT recipient or a stem cell or donor lymphocyte infusion donor (not recorded which). It is not recorded whose cells these are; they may come from a transplant donor.

The J gene is TRBJ1-1, the V gene TRBV6-2 or TRBV6-3, with D possibly being TRBD1 (6 bases). CDR3 length: 13 residues. Trimming shortened V by 6 bases and J by 4 bases, and 12 bases separated the two germline ends. Germline V gene data show CDR1 as MNHEY and CDR2 as SVGEGT. The CDR3 spells CASRGGLFTEAFF. The CDR3 coding sequence is TGTGCCAGCAGAGGGGGGCTCTTCACTGAAGCTTTCTTT.

The chain uses TRBV12-3 or TRBV12-4 and TRBJ2-2; maybe TRBD2 (7 bases). The CDR3 has 15 residues. The V gene lost 7 bases and the J gene lost 6 bases, with 18 bases spanning the gap. This CDR3 is CASILGRGAAGELFF. In nucleotides, the CDR3 is TGTGCCAGCATCCTGGGCCGGGGGGCCGCCGGGGAGCTGTTTTTT.

V is TRBV2 and J is TRBJ1-4, with D unclear. This CDR3 contains 15 residues. Germline V gene lookup returns CDR1 SNHLY and CDR2 FYNNEI. V gave up 3 bases and J gave up 0 bases, with 8 bases separating them. In nucleotides, the CDR3 is TGTGCCAGCAGTGATCCGGAAACAACTAATGAAAAACTGTTTTTT. It yields the protein CASSDPETTNEKLFF.

This clonotype was found a few times. CDR3 nucleotides: TGTGCCTGGACGAGTCTACAGGGCGCCGAGCAGTACTTC. Translated, it gives CAWTSLQGAEQYF. The J gene is TRBJ2-7, the V gene TRBV30, with D perhaps TRBD1 (6 bases). V lost 4 bases to trimming and J lost 6 bases, with 16 bases between them. Germline V lookup: CDR1 GTSNPN, CDR2 SVGIG (reference sequence). This CDR3 is built from 13 residues.

This clonotype was seen a few times. The chain carries TRBV12-3 or TRBV12-4 and TRBJ2-3; the match to TRBD1 covers 9 bases. This CDR3 has 19 residues. J lost 0 bases, V lost 5 bases, and 15 bases had no gene match. The CDR3 DNA sequence: TGTGCCAGCAGTGCGAAATGGGACGGGACAGGGCGAAGCACAGATACGCAGTATTTT. This encodes CASSAKWDGTGRSTDTQYF.

This clonotype has at least ten counts. The chain links TRBV10-3 to TRBJ2-7; TRBD2 aligns across 10 bases. CDR3 length: 20 residues. V trimming: 5 bases; J trimming: 0 bases; junction bases outside the gene matches: 19. Germline loops: CDR1 ENHRY, CDR2 SYGVKD. CDR3 in amino acids: CAISHKPKGTSEKSSYEQYF. The CDR3 DNA reads as TGTGCCATCAGTCACAAGCCGAAAGGGACTAGCGAGAAGAGCTCCTACGAGCAGTACTTC.

This clonotype was detected a few times. The chain combines TRBV5-1 with TRBJ2-3, with D unclear. Germline values: CDR1 SGHRS, CDR2 YFSETQ. Trimming removed 4 bases at V and 2 bases at J, with 20 bases between. This CDR3 contains 17 residues. CDR3 residues: CASSHGTDAIFTDTQYF. For the CDR3, the DNA is TGCGCCAGCAGCCACGGAACTGACGCCATCTTCACAGATACGCAGTATTTT.

This clonotype was counted only a few times. CDR3 in DNA: TGTGCCACCAGTGATCAGAGCGGGATACCAGATACGCAGTATTTT. Protein: CATSDQSGIPDTQYF. The chain employs TRBV24-1 and TRBJ2-3; 7 positions agree with TRBD2. Losses at the gene ends were 3 bases for V and 4 bases for J; bases not matched to a gene: 6. CDR1 and CDR2 from the germline V gene are KGHDR and SFDVKD. The CDR3 runs 15 residues.

This chain joins TRBV12-3 or TRBV12-4 and TRBJ1-2; 8 bases are a match to TRBD1. With V trimmed by 6 bases and J by 4 bases, 7 bases remained unmatched. This CDR3 comprises 14 residues. Here the CDR3 DNA reads TGTGCCAGCAGCCACAGGGGGAACAGCTATGGCTACACCTTC. Its protein product is CASSHRGNSYGYTF.

This rearrangement joins TRBV5-1 to TRBJ2-2, with D possibly TRBD1 on 6 matching bases. Germline V gene data show CDR1 as SGHRS and CDR2 as YFSETQ. V was pared by 4 bases and J by 4 bases, with 14 bases between. The CDR3 length is 15 residues. The DNA for the CDR3 is TGCGCCAGCAGCACAGAACAGGGATCCACCGGGGAGCTGTTTTTT. Protein: CASSTEQGSTGELFF.

In this sample, this clonotype turned up many times. For the CDR3, the DNA is TGCGCCAGCAGCGAGGGGACAGCAAGCAATGAGCAGTTCTTC. It is translated as CASSEGTASNEQFF. This chain connects TRBV5-1 to TRBJ2-1; 7 bases map to TRBD1. Germline-derived CDR1 and CDR2 are SGHRS and YFSETQ. Germline trimming cut 4 bases from V and 6 bases from J; bases unmatched to any gene: 7. This CDR3 region has 14 residues.

V gene TRBV20-1 combines with J gene TRBJ2-3; TRBD1 might be the D (5 bases). V shed 3 bases and J shed 5 bases, with 15 bases lying between them. The germline CDR1 and CDR2 sequences are DFQATT and SNEGSKA (reference sequence). The CDR3 is made up of 14 amino acids. This chain's CDR3 is CSARDAVTGDTQYF. The CDR3 bases are TGCAGTGCTAGGGATGCTGTAACAGGAGATACGCAGTATTTT.

This clonotype has only a few counts. The CDR3 spells CASSRELVGQPQHF. In DNA, the CDR3 is TGTGCCAGCAGCCGTGAGTTAGTCGGACAGCCCCAGCATTTT. The chain joins TRBV9 to TRBJ1-5; D is unclear. The CDR3 totals 14 residues. Trimming removed 4 bases from V and 7 bases from J, with 15 bases in between. Germline loops: CDR1 SGDLS, CDR2 YYNGEE.

V and J are TRBV6-5 and TRBJ2-2, with unresolved D. The CDR3 has 16 amino acids. Trimming shortened V by 0 bases and J by 4 bases, and 12 bases separated the two germline ends. Germline values: CDR1 MNHEY, CDR2 SVGAGI. CDR3 DNA: TGTGCCAGCAGTTACTCTAACTGGGTTATCACCGGGGAGCTGTTTTTT. The encoded protein is CASSYSNWVITGELFF.

This clonotype occurred a few times. The genes are TRBV7-2 and TRBJ2-3; 16 bases are shared with TRBD2. The CDR3 contains 17 residues. In germline, CDR1 is SGHTA, CDR2 FQGNSA. Unmatched junction bases numbered 5, after V lost 3 bases and J lost 5 bases. The CDR3 loop reads CASSLGLAGGPKDTQYF. For the CDR3, the DNA is TGTGCCAGCAGCTTGGGACTAGCGGGGGGGCCGAAAGATACGCAGTATTTT.

The chain recombines TRBV21-1 with TRBJ1-1; the listed D gene, TRBD1, was not tested against the DNA. TRBV21-1 is designated a pseudogene. This CDR3 is 14 amino acids long. This chain's CDR3 is CASTRPNRHTEAFF. In DNA form, the CDR3 reads TGTGCCAGCACCCGTCCCAACAGACACACTGAAGCTTTCTTT.

The CDR3 protein is CASSTLSEPEAFF. In DNA form, the CDR3 reads TGTGCCAGCAGCACGCTTTCAGAGCCTGAAGCTTTCTTT. The gene calls are TRBV2 and TRBJ1-1; D unresolved. Trimming cost V 6 bases and J 6 bases, with 14 bases left between them. Germline V CDR1 and CDR2: SNHLY, FYNNEI. The CDR3 runs 13 residues.

The chain employs TRBV28 and TRBJ1-2; D not resolved. The CDR3 consists of 14 residues. Germline CDR1 MDHEN, CDR2 SYDVKM. V gave up 1 base and J gave up 8 bases, with 14 bases separating them. DNA of the CDR3: TGTGCCAGCAGTTTATCTACCGGGATACGGGGCTACACCTTC. This encodes CASSLSTGIRGYTF.

This clonotype showed up just a few times. V usage is TRBV12-3 or TRBV12-4 and J usage is TRBJ1-2; D perhaps matches TRBD1 (6 bases). V gave up 5 bases and J gave up 3 bases, with 19 bases separating them. The CDR3 sequence is 16 residues long. The CDR3 region has the DNA TGTGCCAGCAGTATCTTCGGACAGAAATCTTACTATGGCTACACCTTC. This codes for CASSIFGQKSYYGYTF.

This clonotype has a count of ten or more. The chain employs TRBV4-1 and TRBJ2-7; TRBD2 matches at 12 bases. CDR3 size: 18 residues. The J segment lost 2 bases and the V segment lost 0 bases, leaving 8 bases of the junction unmatched. CDR1 and CDR2 from the germline V gene are MGHRA and YSYEKL. CDR3 sequence: CASSQDTRLAGEAYEQYF. The CDR3 nucleotides read TGCGCCAGCAGCCAAGATACCCGACTAGCGGGAGAGGCCTACGAGCAGTACTTC.

The rearrangement joins TRBV27 to TRBJ2-7; the match to TRBD2 covers 8 bases. This CDR3 is 14 amino acids long. The V and J ends lost 6 bases and 3 bases, in that order; junction bases with no gene match: 7. Germline V CDR1 and CDR2: MNHEY, SMNVEV (reference sequence). The CDR3 DNA sequence: TGTGCCAGCAGCTTTAGCGGGGTCTTCTACGAGCAGTACTTC. It encodes CASSFSGVFYEQYF.

This clonotype was detected a few times. This rearrangement joins TRBV5-4 to TRBJ2-7; 7 bases fit TRBD2. Trimming removed 2 bases from V and 6 bases from J; junction bases left unmatched: 8. Germline V gene lookup returns CDR1 SGHNT and CDR2 YYREEE (reference sequence). This CDR3 is built from 14 residues. The CDR3 sequence is CASSLKAGVAEQYF. The CDR3 DNA follows: TGTGCCAGCAGCTTAAAGGCGGGAGTAGCCGAGCAGTACTTC.

This clonotype has just a few counts. The rearrangement uses TRBV19 and TRBJ1-6; a weak D match, TRBD1 (5 bases). Germline V gene sequence: CDR1 LNHDA, CDR2 SQIVND (reference sequence). CDR3 length equals 17 residues. The V and J ends lost 5 bases and 7 bases respectively, with 21 bases between them. CDR3 sequence (DNA): TGTGCCAGTAGTCTTCCCGCCACGCGACAGTTGAATTCACCCCTCCACTTT. Its protein is CASSLPATRQLNSPLHF.

The gene calls are TRBV11-2 and TRBJ2-3; TRBD2 matches at 11 bases. CDR1 SGHAT and CDR2 FQNNGV come from the germline V gene. The CDR3 loop spans 18 amino acids. Trimming removed 5 bases from V and 1 base from J; junction bases left unmatched: 11. CDR3 nucleotides: TGTGCCAGCAGCCCGATAGCGGGGGGGGAGTCGGGCACAGATACGCAGTATTTT. Protein product: CASSPIAGGESGTDTQYF.

There are a few counts of this clonotype. This chain links TRBV4-1 with TRBJ1-1; D is unresolved. In germline, CDR1 is MGHRA, CDR2 YSYEKL. The CDR3 consists of 14 residues. V was shortened by 1 base and J by 6 bases, with 12 bases between the two germline ends. The CDR3 nucleotides are TGCGCCAGCAGCCAAGTGGCGGTGGGTTCTGAAGCTTTCTTT. The encoded protein is CASSQVAVGSEAFF.